A selection of T cell receptor beta chains follows, all from one sample in a study of blood T cell repertoires in COVID-19. Sequenced by immunoSEQ multiplex PCR; TCRdb stores in-frame clones only, minus some. Among fewer than 150,000 clones listed, over 75% were seen once. Sequenced input: peripheral blood. These receptors came from a man aged 50 to 59 with acute or convalescent COVID-19. Both conserved end residues are part of each CDR3. The order of the fields is CDR3 protein, CDR3 length, J gene, V gene.

CDR3: CAISDRADGYTF
length: 12
J: TRBJ1-2
V: TRBV10-3

CDR3: CATSRDTGEIYGYTF
length: 15
J: TRBJ1-2
V: TRBV15

CDR3: CASRAPGQGFTEAFF
length: 15
J: TRBJ1-1
V: TRBV5-4

CDR3: CASSPTGGKETQYF
length: 14
J: TRBJ2-5
V: TRBV5-1

CDR3: CASSQGGGGTEAFF
length: 14
J: TRBJ1-1
V: TRBV4-2

CDR3: CASSESRAYYNEQFF
length: 15
J: TRBJ2-1
V: TRBV6-1

CDR3: CASSLDHSSIRTDTQYF
length: 17
J: TRBJ2-3
V: TRBV5-6

CDR3: CATSRDKGQGVYSNQPQHF
length: 19
J: TRBJ1-5
V: TRBV15

CDR3: CASRPARGNFYGYTF
length: 15
J: TRBJ1-2
V: TRBV19

CDR3: CASRLQGADRWETQYF
length: 16
J: TRBJ2-5
V: TRBV27

CDR3: CASSPDRVGDTQYF
length: 14
J: TRBJ2-3
V: TRBV7-6

CDR3: CASSIGPPGQAYGYTF
length: 16
J: TRBJ1-2
V: TRBV19

CDR3: CASLVYGSEVAQYF
length: 14
J: TRBJ2-3
V: TRBV5-4

CDR3: CASSLTGTVPKLFF
length: 14
J: TRBJ1-4
V: TRBV6-6

CDR3: CASSEGQASYNEQFF
length: 15
J: TRBJ2-1
V: TRBV2

CDR3: CASSQVLRPGQGTGELFF
length: 18
J: TRBJ2-2
V: TRBV4-1

CDR3: CASSESSAGWSYGYTF
length: 16
J: TRBJ1-2
V: TRBV2

CDR3: CASSLHRVGYTF
length: 12
J: TRBJ1-2
V: TRBV11-2

CDR3: CASSDGTGNYGYTF
length: 14
J: TRBJ1-2
V: TRBV6-1

CDR3: CAWSVGRTEQFF
length: 12
J: TRBJ2-1
V: TRBV30

CDR3: CASSPDREDSPLHF
length: 14
J: TRBJ1-6
V: TRBV3-1/TRBV3-2

CDR3: CASSLAVQGSYNSPLHF
length: 17
J: TRBJ1-6
V: TRBV5-4

CDR3: CASSLLSGEGYGYTF
length: 15
J: TRBJ1-2
V: TRBV5-8

CDR3: CASSVQGRTNYGYTF
length: 15
J: TRBJ1-2
V: TRBV3-1/TRBV3-2

CDR3: CASSGDSSGANVLTF
length: 15
J: TRBJ2-6
V: TRBV2

CDR3: CASSLFYSDRGGGYTF
length: 16
J: TRBJ1-2
V: TRBV19

CDR3: CASSQEFSGFEEPRVNEQFF
length: 20
J: TRBJ2-1
V: TRBV3-1/TRBV3-2

CDR3: CSALLWSSGNTIYF
length: 14
J: TRBJ1-3
V: TRBV29-1

CDR3: CASSGGSRVGEQYF
length: 14
J: TRBJ2-7
V: TRBV11-2